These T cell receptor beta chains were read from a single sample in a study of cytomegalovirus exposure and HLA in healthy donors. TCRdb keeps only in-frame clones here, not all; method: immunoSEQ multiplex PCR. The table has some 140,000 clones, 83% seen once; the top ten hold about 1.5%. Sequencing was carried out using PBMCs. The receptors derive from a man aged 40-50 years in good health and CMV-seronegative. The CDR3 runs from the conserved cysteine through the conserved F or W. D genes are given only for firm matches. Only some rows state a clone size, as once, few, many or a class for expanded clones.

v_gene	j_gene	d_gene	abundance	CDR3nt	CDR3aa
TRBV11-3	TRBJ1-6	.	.	TGTGCCAGCAGCTTAGGGGGGCGGTTCCGGGACGCTACCAATTCACCCCTCCACTTT	CASSLGGRFRDATNSPLHF
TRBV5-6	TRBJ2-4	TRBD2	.	TGTGCCAGCAGCTTTGGGACTAGCCAAAACATTCAGTACTTC	CASSFGTSQNIQYF
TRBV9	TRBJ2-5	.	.	TGTGCCAGCAGCGTAGGTAGGCAGGGAGAGACCCAGTACTTC	CASSVGRQGETQYF
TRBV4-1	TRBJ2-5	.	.	TGCGCCAGCAGCCAAGAGACTCGGCGGGCGGATGTACTTCAAGAGACCCGGTACTTC	CASSQETRRADVLQETRYF
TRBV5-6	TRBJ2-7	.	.	TGTGCCAGCAGCTTGAACGGCCTAGGCGACGAGCAGTACTTC	CASSLNGLGDEQYF
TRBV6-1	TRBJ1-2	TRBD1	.	TGTGCCAGCAGTATTTGGACAGGGGACGGCTACACCTTC	CASSIWTGDGYTF
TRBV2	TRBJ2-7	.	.	TGTGCCAGCCGCCCCAGGATGGCAGGGGTATTCTACGAGCAGTACTTC	CASRPRMAGVFYEQYF
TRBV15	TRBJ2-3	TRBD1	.	TGTGCCACCAGCAGAGTCGGGACAGGGTCGGGTGATACGCAGTATTTT	CATSRVGTGSGDTQYF
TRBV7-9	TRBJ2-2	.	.	TGTGCCAGCAGCCGGACACGGAACACCGGGGAGCTGTTTTTT	CASSRTRNTGELFF
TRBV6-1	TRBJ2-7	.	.	TGTGCCAGCAGTGAAGGGGGCCTACCCTACGAGCAGTACTTC	CASSEGGLPYEQYF
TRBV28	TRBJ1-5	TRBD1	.	TGTGCCAGCAGTGTAGGACAGGGGGCGTCATGGCAGCCCCAGCATTTT	CASSVGQGASWQPQHF
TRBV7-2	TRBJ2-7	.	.	TGTGCCAGCAGCAGGGGGGGATTGGGGGAGCAGTACTTC	CASSRGGLGEQYF
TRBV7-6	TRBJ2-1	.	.	TGTGCCAGCAGCTTAGGGCTAGCCTTCTCCTACAATGAGCAGTTCTTC	CASSLGLAFSYNEQFF
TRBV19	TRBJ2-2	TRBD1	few	TGTGCCAGTAGTCCTCGGACAGGCTGGGCTGGGGAGCTGTTTTTT	CASSPRTGWAGELFF
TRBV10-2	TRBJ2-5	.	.	TGCGCCAGCAGTCAACAGAAGCAAGAGACCCAGTACTTC	CASSQQKQETQYF
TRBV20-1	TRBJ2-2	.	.	TGCAGTGCTAAAGCAACCGGGGAGCTGTTTTTT	CSAKATGELFF
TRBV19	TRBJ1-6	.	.	TGTGCCAGTAGCGACACCGTTGGAGGGCTCAATAATTCACCCCTCCACTTT	CASSDTVGGLNNSPLHF
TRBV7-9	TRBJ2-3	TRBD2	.	TGTGCCAGCAGCTTTAGCGGGGGTGACACAGATACGCAGTATTTT	CASSFSGGDTDTQYF
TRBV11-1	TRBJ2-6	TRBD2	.	TGTGCCAGCAGCTTAGCCCCGGGAGGCTCTGGGGCCAACGTCCTGACTTTC	CASSLAPGGSGANVLTF
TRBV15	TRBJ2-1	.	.	TGTGCCACCAGCGATAGCTCCCTTCACCTCAATGAGCAGTTCTTC	CATSDSSLHLNEQFF
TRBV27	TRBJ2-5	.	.	TGTGCCAGCAGTATGCGTTCGGGGGAGCCGACCCAGTACTTC	CASSMRSGEPTQYF
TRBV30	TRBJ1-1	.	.	TGTGCCTGGAGGACTACGGGGGGGATGAACACTGAAGCTTTTTTT	CAWRTTGGMNTEAFF
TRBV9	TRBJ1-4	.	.	TGTGCCAGCAGCGTAGCCCGCGAGAAAACTAATGAAAAACTGTTTTTT	CASSVAREKTNEKLFF
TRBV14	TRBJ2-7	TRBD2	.	TGTGCCAGCAGCCAAGGGGCGCGGGGGGCCCAGCAGTACTTC	CASSQGARGAQQYF
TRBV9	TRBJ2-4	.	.	TGTGCCAGCAGCGCTCATGGGTCCTCGGGAAACATTCAGTACTTC	CASSAHGSSGNIQYF
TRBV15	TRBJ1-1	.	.	TGTGCCACCAGCAGAGTTCAGGGACTTCAGAACACTGAAGCTTTCTTT	CATSRVQGLQNTEAFF
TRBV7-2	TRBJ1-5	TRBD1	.	TGTGCCAGCAGCCAAGGGGGCGGTCAGCCCCAGCATTTT	CASSQGGGQPQHF
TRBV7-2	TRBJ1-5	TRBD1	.	TGTGCCAGCAGCTTGACAGGGGGTAATCAGCCCCAGCATTTT	CASSLTGGNQPQHF
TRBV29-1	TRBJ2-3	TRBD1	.	TGCAGCTCTCAGACAGGGGGCGTAGATACGCAGTATTTT	CSSQTGGVDTQYF
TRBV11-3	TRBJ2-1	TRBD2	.	TGTGCCAGCAGCCGCGGGGGGACCCAAACCTACAATGAGCAGTTCTTC	CASSRGGTQTYNEQFF
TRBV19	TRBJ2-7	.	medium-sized	TGTGCCAGTAGTATCGGGGGATCCTACGAGCAGTACTTC	CASSIGGSYEQYF
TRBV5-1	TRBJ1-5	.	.	TGCGCCAGCAGCCCAGGGACTCATAGCAATCAGCCCCAGCATTTT	CASSPGTHSNQPQHF
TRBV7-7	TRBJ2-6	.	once	TGTGCTAGCAGCTCTATAGGGGCCAACGTCCTGACTTTC	CASSSIGANVLTF
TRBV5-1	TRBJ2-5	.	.	TGCGCCAGCAGCTTGGTTTCCGGGGACCAAGAGACCCAGTACTTC	CASSLVSGDQETQYF
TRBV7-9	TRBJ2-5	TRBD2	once	TGTGCCAGCAGCCCGAGACTAGCCGAGGGGGAGACCCAGTACTTC	CASSPRLAEGETQYF
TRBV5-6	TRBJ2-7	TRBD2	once	TGTGCCAGCAGCTTCGAGTCGCCCCGCGGGGGAATCTACGAGCAGTACTTC	CASSFESPRGGIYEQYF
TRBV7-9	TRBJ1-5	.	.	TGTGCCAGCAGCAGGACGGGAGATAGCAATCAGCCCCAGCATTTT	CASSRTGDSNQPQHF